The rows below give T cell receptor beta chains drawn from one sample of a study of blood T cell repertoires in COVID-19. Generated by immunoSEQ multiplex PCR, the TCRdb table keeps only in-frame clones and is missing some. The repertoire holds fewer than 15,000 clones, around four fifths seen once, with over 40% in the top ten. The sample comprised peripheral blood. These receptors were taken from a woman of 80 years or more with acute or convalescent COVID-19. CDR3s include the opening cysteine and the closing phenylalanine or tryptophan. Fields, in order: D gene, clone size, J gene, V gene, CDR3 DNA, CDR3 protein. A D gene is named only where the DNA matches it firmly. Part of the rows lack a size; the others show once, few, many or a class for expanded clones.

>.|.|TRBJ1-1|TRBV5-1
TGCGCCAGCAGCTTGGTACATGCGGGACGAGACACTGAAGCTTTCTTT
CASSLVHAGRDTEAFF
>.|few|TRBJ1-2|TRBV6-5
TGTGCCAGCAGACACACAGGGTTCGGCTACACCTTC
CASRHTGFGYTF
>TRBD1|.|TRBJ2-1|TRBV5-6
TGTGCCAGCAGCTTACAGGGGGCATCCTACAATGAGCAGTTCTTC
CASSLQGASYNEQFF
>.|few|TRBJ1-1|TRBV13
TGTGCCAGCGGAACAGGAGACACTGAAGCTTTCTTT
CASGTGDTEAFF
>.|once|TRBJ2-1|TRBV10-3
TGTGCCATCAGTGAGTCGCTGGCCTCCCGGGAGTTCTTC
CAISESLASREFF
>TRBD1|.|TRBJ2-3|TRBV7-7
TGTGCCAGCAGCTTAGGGACAGGGGCTTTGGCAGATACGCAGTATTTT
CASSLGTGALADTQYF
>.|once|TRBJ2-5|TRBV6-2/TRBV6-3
TGTGCCAGCAGTGGCAGGGTTTGGGAGACCCAGTACTTC
CASSGRVWETQYF
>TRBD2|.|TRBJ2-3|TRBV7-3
TGTGCCAGCAGCTTTAGAGCGGGGGGCGATACGCAGTATTTT
CASSFRAGGDTQYF
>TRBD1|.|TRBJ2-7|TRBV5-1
TGCGCCAGCAGCGGGGGACAGGGGACATCCTACGAGCAGTACTTC
CASSGGQGTSYEQYF
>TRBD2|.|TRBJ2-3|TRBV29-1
TGCAGCGTGGGGACTAGCGGGGTCACAGATACGCAGTATTTT
CSVGTSGVTDTQYF